A single sample is the source of the 14 T cell receptor beta chains below, sequenced in a study of blood T cell repertoires in COVID-19. The method was immunoSEQ multiplex PCR; TCRdb's version includes in-frame clones alone and lacks a portion of them. The table lists tens of thousands of clones, approximately 90% of them singletons. The specimen sequenced was peripheral blood. The source is a man aged 55 to 69 with acute or convalescent COVID-19.

V gene TRBV25-1 combines with J gene TRBJ2-1; TRBD1 matches 9 bases. There are 12 residues in the CDR3. With V trimmed by 6 bases and J by 9 bases, 3 bases remained unmatched. CDR1 and CDR2 from the germline V gene are MGHDK and SYGVNS. The CDR3 DNA is TGTGCCAGCAGCGGACAGGGGTCTGAGCAGTTCTTC. It translates to CASSGQGSEQFF.

This rearrangement joins TRBV4-1 to TRBJ2-1; maybe TRBD2 (7 bases). This CDR3 has 18 amino acids. Looked up from germline, CDR1 is MGHRA and CDR2 is YSYEKL. The germline V and J ends were trimmed by 0 bases and 2 bases, with 17 bases remaining between them. CDR3 protein: CASSQERGGKGPYNEQFF. CDR3 in DNA: TGCGCCAGCAGCCAAGAAAGGGGGGGAAAAGGGCCCTACAATGAGCAGTTCTTC.

The chain combines TRBV21-1 with TRBJ2-3; the listed D gene, TRBD2, was not tested against the DNA. TRBV21-1 is flagged as a pseudogene. The CDR3 extends over 15 amino acids. CDR3 sequence: CARKILAGGTDTQYF. As DNA, the CDR3 is TGTGCCAGAAAAATATTAGCGGGGGGAACAGATACGCAGTATTTT.

V usage is TRBV10-2 and J usage is TRBJ2-7; 7 positions agree with TRBD1. CDR1 is WSHSY, CDR2 SAAADI, per germline. The CDR3 has 14 residues. V lost 1 base to trimming and J lost 3 bases; unmatched junction nucleotides: 3. CDR3 residues: CASSEFRDSYEQYF. In DNA, the CDR3 is TGCGCCAGCAGTGAGTTCCGGGACAGCTACGAGCAGTACTTC.

Written as DNA, the CDR3 is TGTGCCAGCAGGGCAAGGGGGACTAGCGGGCCCTACGAGCAGTACTTC. Residues: CASRARGTSGPYEQYF. The rearrangement uses TRBV2 and TRBJ2-7; 12 bases agree with TRBD2. CDR3 size: 16 residues. Germline trimming cut 6 bases from V and 2 bases from J; bases unmatched to any gene: 8. CDR1 and CDR2 (germline): SNHLY, FYNNEI. The full variable domain, rest sourced from reference TRBV2 and TRBJ2-7, is EPEVTQTPSHQVTQMGQEVILRCVPISNHLYFYWYRQILGQKVEFLVSFYNNEISEKSEIFDDQFSVERPDGSNFTLKIRSTKLEDSAMYFCASRARGTSGPYEQYFGPGTRLTVT.

This clone was recorded once. The V call is TRBV30, the J call TRBJ2-2; D may be TRBD2 (6 bases). Deletions cut 4 bases from V and 5 bases from J, with 8 bases between. The CDR3 loop spans 12 amino acids. In germline, CDR1 is GTSNPN, CDR2 SVGIG (reference sequence). Here the CDR3 reads CAWMEGTGELFF. The CDR3 bases are TGTGCCTGGATGGAGGGTACCGGGGAGCTGTTTTTT.

V is TRBV6-1 and J is TRBJ1-4; the match to TRBD1 covers 7 bases. V was clipped by 3 bases and J by 2 bases; unmatched bases: 9. The CDR3 contains 17 residues. Per germline, CDR1 MNHNS and CDR2 SASEGT. Here the CDR3 reads CASSDYRGEVTNEKLFF. The CDR3 DNA is TGTGCCAGCAGTGATTACAGGGGAGAAGTGACTAATGAAAAACTGTTTTTT.

This sequence joins TRBV3-1 (or the pseudogene TRBV3-2) and TRBJ1-1, with no clear D. The CDR3 consists of 12 residues. Germline CDR1 reads LGHDT; CDR2 reads YNNKEL (reference sequence). Trimming took 1 base from V and 6 from J, leaving 6 bases between them. This chain's CDR3 is CASSQVQAEAFF. CDR3 DNA: TGTGCCAGCAGCCAAGTCCAGGCTGAAGCTTTCTTT.

This chain connects TRBV5-1 to TRBJ1-1, with 7 bases identical to TRBD1. In germline, CDR1 is SGHRS, CDR2 YFSETQ. This CDR3 region has 13 residues. The trim removed 5 bases at V and 6 bases at J, leaving 7 bases unmatched. Here the CDR3 reads CASRTGINPEAFF. The CDR3 nucleotides are TGCGCCAGCAGGACAGGGATAAACCCTGAAGCTTTCTTT.

This clone was observed a few times. This rearrangement joins TRBV6-5 to TRBJ1-4, with 8 bases that match TRBD1. Germline V gene data show CDR1 as MNHEY and CDR2 as SVGAGI. The junction had 6 bases not matched to a gene; V was cut back by 5 bases and J by 7 bases. This CDR3 spans 14 amino acids. DNA for the CDR3: TGTGCCAGCAGTCCGGACAGGGTGCGTGAAAAACTGTTTTTT. Translated: CASSPDRVREKLFF.

The rearrangement joins TRBV4-2 to TRBJ1-4; 8 nucleotides align to TRBD1. Germline V gene lookup returns CDR1 LGHNA and CDR2 YNFKEQ. The CDR3 loop spans 19 amino acids. V dropped 1 base and J dropped 6; count of bases not matched to a gene: 16. CDR3 protein: CASSQAPSAGGVIYEKLFF. The CDR3 region has the DNA TGTGCCAGCAGCCAAGCCCCATCGGCAGGGGGCGTGATTTATGAAAAACTGTTTTTT.

V is TRBV19 and J is TRBJ1-4; D remains ambiguous. Trimming cost V 6 bases and J 4 bases, with 9 bases left between them. Germline loops: CDR1 LNHDA, CDR2 SQIVND (reference sequence). The CDR3 length is 13 residues. In DNA, the CDR3 is TGTGCCAGTAGCGAAGAGATTAATGAAAAACTGTTTTTT. Translated: CASSEEINEKLFF.

The chain employs TRBV10-3 and TRBJ1-5; 7 bases agree with TRBD1. This CDR3 region has 15 residues. Germline V gene sequence: CDR1 ENHRY, CDR2 SYGVKD. The V gene end was trimmed by 3 bases and the J gene end by 0 bases; junction bases not matched to a gene: 2. CDR3 in amino acids: CAISERTGSNQPQHF. The CDR3 region has the DNA TGTGCCATCAGTGAAAGGACAGGTAGCAATCAGCCCCAGCATTTT.

This chain connects TRBV3-1 (or the pseudogene TRBV3-2) to TRBJ1-2; TRBD1 matches at 9 bases. The CDR3 is made up of 15 amino acids. The junction had 2 bases not matched to a gene; V was cut back by 1 base and J by 2 bases. Germline CDR1 reads LGHDT; CDR2 reads YNNKEL (reference sequence). The CDR3 here is CASSQGTGVNYGYTF. CDR3 DNA sequence: TGTGCCAGCAGCCAAGGGACAGGGGTCAACTATGGCTACACCTTC.